Described below is a single TCR beta chain sequence and its context. The data stem from a study of blood T cell repertoires in COVID-19. Background on the study: Donors in the United States, Italy and Spain gave samples during acute or convalescent COVID-19. The cDNA or gDNA used as material had been derived from T cells, B-cell-depleted T cells, or PBMCs.

V lost 7 bases, J lost 4 bases, and 10 bases lay in between. Germline-derived CDR1 and CDR2 are LNHDA and SQIVND (reference sequence). CDR3 length: 12 amino acids. Original processing notes: Quantification of nucleated cells was approximated via reference gene primer amplification. This table comes from immunoSEQ multiplex PCR, and its TCRdb copy is limited to in-frame clones, with some not included. The D gene and trimming were derived from the DNA, and the V and J assignments and clone size from that table. Of about 84,000 clones listed, 70% to 80% were seen once; the top ten hold 5% to 6%. This clonotype was sampled from a man aged 45-60 years with active or convalescent COVID-19. The sequencing sample was made of peripheral blood. The chain carries TRBV19 and TRBJ1-1, with D possibly being TRBD1 (5 bases). CDR3 amino acids: CASIQGGTEAFF. CDR3 bases: TGTGCCAGTATCCAGGGTGGCACTGAAGCTTTCTTT.